Shown below are 11 T cell receptor beta chains from a single sample sequenced in a study of OX40 agonist ivuxolimab in advanced cancers. Only in-frame clones appear in the TCRdb table, and some are missing; sequencing was by immunoSEQ multiplex PCR. The data show around 70,000 clones, with over 70% seen just once and about 7% held by the top ten. Sequences were derived from CD4+ or CD8+ T cells sorted from blood, sampled in a trial of the OX40 agonist ivuxolimab. Receptors were obtained from an adult with an advanced solid tumor such as melanoma, head and neck, liver or kidney cancer.

The CDR3 here is CASSAVQPGGEQYF. CDR3 nucleotides: TGTGCCAGCAGTGCCGTACAACCCGGCGGCGAGCAGTACTTC. The J gene is TRBJ2-7, the V gene TRBV6-1, with D unclear. The CDR3 runs to 14 residues. Germline V gene lookup returns CDR1 MNHNS and CDR2 SASEGT. V lost 4 bases to trimming and J lost 6 bases, with 16 bases between them.

The chain carries TRBV5-1 and TRBJ2-7, with 11 bases aligning to TRBD2. CDR3 size: 14 residues. In germline, CDR1 is SGHRS, CDR2 YFSETQ. J lost 6 bases, V lost 7 bases, and 9 bases had no gene match. As DNA, the CDR3 is TGCGCCAGCGGACTACTAGCGGGAGTTACCGAGCAGTACTTC. It encodes CASGLLAGVTEQYF.

The chain employs TRBV7-6 and TRBJ2-5; D perhaps matches TRBD1 (6 bases). Looked up from germline, CDR1 is SGHVS and CDR2 is FNYEAQ. V was cut by 1 base and J by 5 bases, with 17 bases left in between. This CDR3 contains 16 residues. The CDR3 DNA reads TGTGCCAGCAGCTTAGAGGGGACAAAAGCTAGGGAGACCCAGTACTTC. Its translation: CASSLEGTKARETQYF.

This sequence joins TRBV19 and TRBJ2-1; D may be TRBD2 (5 bases). CDR1 is LNHDA, CDR2 SQIVND, per germline (reference sequence). The V end lost 2 bases, the J end lost 9 bases, and 17 bases lay between the germline ends. CDR3 length: 15 residues. The chain's CDR3 is CASSINSGKLSEQFF. CDR3 DNA: TGTGCCAGTAGTATAAATTCCGGGAAACTCAGTGAGCAGTTCTTC.

This clone turned up a few times. This chain links TRBV9 with TRBJ1-1; the D is unclear. The V gene lost 0 bases and the J gene lost 0 bases, with 6 bases spanning the gap. There are 14 residues in the CDR3. The germline V gene encodes CDR1 SGDLS and CDR2 YYNGEE. CDR3 protein: CASSVGVMNTEAFF. CDR3 coding DNA: TGTGCCAGCAGCGTAGGGGTCATGAACACTGAAGCTTTCTTT.

The chain uses TRBV19 and TRBJ1-3; tentative D call: TRBD1 (6 bases). The CDR3 is 14 amino acids. The V gene's germline CDR1 is LNHDA and CDR2 SQIVND (reference sequence). Trimming took 8 bases from V and 11 from J, leaving 22 bases between them. The CDR3 loop is CASSGAGKYKSIYF. In nucleotides, the CDR3 is TGTGCCAGTTCAGGGGCAGGGAAATACAAATCCATATATTTT.

This chain connects TRBV19 to TRBJ1-2, with 10 nucleotides matching TRBD1. The CDR3 extends over 16 amino acids. Trimming at V came to 5 bases and at J to 7 bases, leaving 13 bases not matched to a gene. Germline V gene sequence: CDR1 LNHDA, CDR2 SQIVND (reference sequence). DNA for the CDR3: TGTGCCAGTAGTCCCCCACCATGGGACAGGGGCCGTGGCTACACCTTC. Its protein is CASSPPPWDRGRGYTF. The variable domain in full, with the rest retrieved from reference TRBV19 and TRBJ1-2, is DGGITQSPKYLFRKEGQNVTLSCEQNLNHDAMYWYRQDPGQGLRLIYYSQIVNDFQKGDIAEGYSVSREKKESFPLTVTSAQKNPTAFYLCASSPPPWDRGRGYTFGSGTRLTVV.

The rearrangement uses TRBV5-1 and TRBJ1-2; possibly TRBD1 for D (6 bases). V was trimmed by 1 base and J by 0 bases, leaving 10 bases between them. The length of the CDR3 is 15 residues. CDR1 SGHRS and CDR2 YFSETQ come from the germline V gene. The CDR3 bases are TGCGCCAGCAGCTTGAACAGGGCAGCTAACTATGGCTACACCTTC. Its protein is CASSLNRAANYGYTF.

V and J are TRBV6-5 and TRBJ1-2; D unresolved. The CDR3 is 16 amino acids. The V end lost 2 bases, the J end lost 4 bases, and 17 bases lay between the germline ends. Germline loops: CDR1 MNHEY, CDR2 SVGAGI. The DNA of the CDR3 is TGTGCCAGCAGTTACAGCCGGGGTGATCTGCCCTATGGCTACACCTTC. Its protein is CASSYSRGDLPYGYTF.

The chain recombines TRBV4-1 with TRBJ1-1; D call uncertain. V gave up 3 bases and J gave up 0 bases, with 8 bases separating them. Germline-derived CDR1 and CDR2 are MGHRA and YSYEKL. The CDR3 loop spans 14 amino acids. CDR3 bases: TGCGCCAGCAGCCATGAACGGATGAACACTGAAGCTTTCTTT. Translation: CASSHERMNTEAFF.

This clone was recorded a few times. The chain employs TRBV10-3 and TRBJ1-2; D unresolved. The V gene's germline CDR1 is ENHRY and CDR2 SYGVKD. Trimming shortened V by 4 bases and J by 4 bases, and 7 bases separated the two germline ends. This CDR3 has 12 amino acids. CDR3 sequence: CAISGESYGYTF. Here the CDR3 DNA reads TGTGCCATCAGTGGGGAGTCCTATGGCTACACCTTC.